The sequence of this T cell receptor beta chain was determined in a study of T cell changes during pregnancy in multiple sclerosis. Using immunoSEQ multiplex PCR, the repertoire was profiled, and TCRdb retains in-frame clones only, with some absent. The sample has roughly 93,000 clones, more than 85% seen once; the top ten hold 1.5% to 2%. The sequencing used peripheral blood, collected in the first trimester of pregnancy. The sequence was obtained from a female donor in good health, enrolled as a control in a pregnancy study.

CDR3 amino acids: CASSIDRYGYTF. In DNA, the CDR3 is TGTGCCAGTAGTATAGACAGATATGGCTACACCTTC. The J gene is TRBJ1-2, the V gene TRBV19; D remains ambiguous. Germline V lookup: CDR1 LNHDA, CDR2 SQIVND (reference sequence). V was cut by 0 bases and J by 5 bases, with 4 bases left in between. The CDR3 is 12 amino acids.